This note documents a single TCR beta chain sequence. This clone turned up a few times. What antigen it recognizes has not been identified. No base quality values were provided; no much bigger clone lies one nucleotide off. These data originate in a study of beta chain features in type 1 diabetes (dated by TCRdb to 2016 to 2019). Looking at the study overall: Patients and healthy donors did not differ in mean age, gender distribution, total cell number or subset yield. The study compared TCRB repertoires of sorted circulating CD4+ T cell subsets between recently diagnosed type 1 diabetes patients and matched healthy donors. Naive and central memory subsets were obtained from all 30 or so donors, but regulatory and stem cell-like memory subsets were isolated from only 8 patients and roughly eight healthy donors. Across all samples, approximately 100 million sorted cells were examined, and cell number per subset correlated strongly with RNA yield.

The full study reports these points: The naive, central memory and regulatory TCRB repertoires appeared to resemble one another more closely among patients than among healthy donors. Shorter templates might be favored by PCR, yet because patient and control samples were amplified and corrected together, any such skew would affect both groups equally. Type 1 diabetes patients showed a moderate but significant shortening of TCRB CDR3 length in all four CD4+ subsets. Because cDNA rather than genomic DNA was sequenced, highly expressing activated cells could have been over-represented, although no difference in activation and CD3 levels was found between groups. Fewer insertions and more nucleotide deletions at VDJ recombination sites were observed in patients with type 1 diabetes, implying thymic rearrangement abnormalities. Because small numbers of individuals were included in the HLA sub-analyses, any influence of HLA type on TCRB rearrangement was left unresolved.

The germline ends are 4 bases apart after V is trimmed by 0 bases and J by 1 base. The CDR3 covers 14 residues, taking in both the cysteine and the phenylalanine. Only the CDR3 DNA stays, 42 bases, in frame from base 1. Per the germline V gene (reference sequence), SGHNT is the CDR1 and YYREEE is the CDR2. Each donor gave one peripheral blood draw, averaging roughly 0.11 L, which was collected into heparinised tubes. A BD FACSAria II was used to sort naive, central memory, regulatory and stem cell-like memory CD4+ T cells with a panel that included CD45RO, CCR7, CD25, CD127, CD95 and CD27. Every sorted population had a purity above 98%. PBMCs were isolated immediately by Lymphoprep density gradient centrifugation and stained directly without culture. So that batch effects would be minimized, each experiment stained and sorted samples in pairs, pairing one healthy donor with one patient. The entire isolated RNA was reverse transcribed using the High Capacity cDNA Reverse Transcription Kit, and thus expressed TCRB transcripts were sequenced. Deep immunoSEQ sequencing was applied to naive, central memory and regulatory T cell samples, giving an average of about 3.8 million total reads per sample. Sorted cells were lysed in RLT buffer, and RNA was extracted using DNase-treated RNeasy Micro or Mini kits according to cell number. To prevent cross-contamination, each cell subset was processed individually, whereas patient and healthy donor samples were processed jointly. TCRB sequences were amplified from cDNA with the immunoSEQ multiplex PCR, producing 87-bp fragments spanning the CDR3 region. The amplicons were sequenced using the Illumina HiSeq platform. Per the original workflow: PCR bias was corrected computationally using synthetic template baselines, and reads within Hamming distance 2 were collapsed, with unmergeable singletons discarded. Reads were aligned against IMGT so that V, D and J genes, CDR3 length and insertions or deletions at six rearrangement sites could be assigned. Clonotype counts were normalized to sorted cell number within each subset before computing true diversity and Gini coefficients with the tcR R package. Repertoire sharing was quantified using the overlap coefficient calculated on TCRB nucleotide sequences. Out-of-frame TCRB sequences from naive cells were analyzed as a proxy for the pre-selection repertoire. TCRdb took this table from immuneACCESS and kept in-frame rearrangements with V and J called. Such tables lack part of the clones; where checked against another copy, unresolved V genes explain under half of the gap, and the rest is unexplained. Clone size and V and J calls were adopted from that table, with D and trimming inferred from the DNA. The sample records hundreds of thousands of clones, 10% to 15% of which are singletons. About 0.01% of the sample is held by the ten biggest clonotypes.

The sequencing input was naive CD4+ T cells from blood. Taken with the paper, the label for cell subset or site translates to: true naive CD4+ T cells. This clonotype originated in a young woman with type 1 diabetes. Here the chain combines TRBV5-4 and TRBJ2-2, with no D gene named confidently. The nucleotide sequence is TGTGCCAGCAGCTTGGGAGAGAACACCGGGGAGCTGTTTTTT. This is translated as CASSLGENTGELFF. Reference TRBV5-4 and TRBJ2-2 proteins supply the regions before and after the CDR3; the full variable domain is: ETGVTQSPTHLIKTRGQQVTLRCSSQSGHNTVSWYQQALGQGPQFIFQYYREEENGRGNFPPRFSGLQFPNYSSELNVNALELDDSALYLCASSLGENTGELFFGEGSRLTVL.